The 20 T cell receptor beta chains in this list originate from one sample, sequenced in a study of blood T cells in healthy people across ages. Combining a sample-barcoded 5' primer with a J-beta primer mix, a second PCR ran for roughly 7 to 11 cycles. TCRdb re-derived calls from the 5' RACE reads in MiXCR, one entry per CDR3 protein. The data show some 750,000 distinct CDR3 sequences, with 22% seen just once and roughly 22% held by the top ten. Sequences were obtained from blood. The receptors stem from a man in his 70s in good health.

The chain carries TRBV12-3 or TRBV12-4 and TRBJ2-1; D may match TRBD1 or TRBD2 (5 bases each). The CDR3 length is 15 residues. V lost 3 bases to trimming and J lost 3 bases, with 12 bases between them. The CDR3 nucleotides read TGTGCCAGCAGTTTTAACCTGGGGGACTACAATGAGCAGTTCTTC. Encoded protein: CASSFNLGDYNEQFF.

The rearrangement joins TRBV6-1 to TRBJ1-6; D is uncertain. The CDR3 length is 14 residues. V gave up 1 base and J gave up 11 bases, with 12 bases separating them. Germline lookup yields CDR1 MNHNS and CDR2 SASEGT. The CDR3, as DNA: TGTGCCAGCAGTGAAGTTGCCCAAGGAGCACCCCTCCACTTT. Protein product: CASSEVAQGAPLHF.

This chain connects TRBV5-1 to TRBJ2-7; D is possibly TRBD2 (5 bases). V was cut by 0 bases and J by 5 bases, with 12 bases left in between. The CDR3 length is 14 residues. The germline V gene has CDR1 SGHRS and CDR2 YFSETQ. CDR3: CASSLVGEVDEQYF. The CDR3 DNA sequence: TGCGCCAGCAGCTTGGTCGGGGAAGTGGACGAGCAGTACTTC.

The chain employs TRBV12-3 or TRBV12-4 and TRBJ2-3, with D possibly TRBD2 on 5 matching bases. The CDR3 length is 18 residues. Trimming took off 3 bases at V and 1 base at J, with 20 bases between the two ends. In nucleotides, the CDR3 is TGTGCCAGCAGTTTCCGATACCGGGATCCAGGCGGCACAGATACGCAGTATTTT. Translating it yields CASSFRYRDPGGTDTQYF.

This clonotype was observed a few times. This chain links TRBV14 with TRBJ2-3; unclear D gene. The CDR3 totals 14 residues. Trimming pared 1 base from V and 5 bases from J, leaving 10 bases between. Looked up from germline, CDR1 is SGHDN and CDR2 is FVKESK. In nucleotides, the CDR3 is TGTGCCAGCAGCCAAGGGAATAGTCGAGATACGCAGTATTTT. Its translation is CASSQGNSRDTQYF.

The sample holds a few counts of this clonotype. The J gene is TRBJ2-3, the V gene TRBV10-3; 9 positions match TRBD2. The CDR3 is 14 amino acids. Germline-derived CDR1 and CDR2 are ENHRY and SYGVKD. With 4 bases clipped from V and 4 bases from J, the junction kept 3 bases outside the gene matches. The CDR3 protein is CAISVLAGPDTQYF. The CDR3 nucleotides are TGTGCCATCAGTGTGCTAGCGGGGCCAGATACGCAGTATTTT.

This clonotype was detected a few times. The chain recombines TRBV25-1 with TRBJ2-5; 8 nucleotides line up with TRBD1. The J call may be faulty, since TRBJ2-1 better matches the DNA end. The CDR3 has 15 amino acids. Germline CDR1 reads MGHDK; CDR2 reads SYGVNS. The CDR3 DNA reads as TGTGCCAGCAGGCCCCCAGGGACAGGCATGAATGAGCAGTTCTTC. Its translation: CASRPPGTGMNEQFF.

J is TRBJ2-3 and V is TRBV20-1; 7 nucleotides match TRBD2. Germline V gene lookup returns CDR1 DFQATT and CDR2 SNEGSKA (reference sequence). CDR3 length: 14 amino acids. The V and J ends lost 8 bases and 0 bases, in that order; junction bases with no gene match: 8. The CDR3 DNA reads as TGCAGTCAAGATCCGGGACTAAGCACAGATACGCAGTATTTT. Translated: CSQDPGLSTDTQYF.

J is TRBJ1-1 and V is TRBV13; D gene uncertain. The length of the CDR3 is 13 residues. The germline V gene has CDR1 PRHDT and CDR2 FYEKMQ (reference sequence). The V and J ends lost 3 bases and 5 bases respectively, with 10 bases between them. This chain's CDR3 is CASSLRERTEAFF. DNA for the CDR3: TGTGCCAGCAGCTTGAGGGAGAGGACTGAAGCTTTCTTT.

The chain couples TRBV5-1 to TRBJ2-5; D is unclear. V lost 0 bases, J lost 8 bases, and 8 bases lay in between. The CDR3 covers 12 residues. Germline V lookup: CDR1 SGHRS, CDR2 YFSETQ. Here the CDR3 reads CASSLETTTQYF. The DNA of the CDR3 is TGCGCCAGCAGCTTGGAAACGACTACCCAGTACTTC.

J is TRBJ1-1 and V is TRBV27, with D tentatively TRBD1 (5 bases). The CDR3 length is 13 residues. Germline V gene lookup returns CDR1 MNHEY and CDR2 SMNVEV (reference sequence). V was shortened by 7 bases and J by 8 bases, with 17 bases between the two germline ends. The CDR3 DNA reads TGTGCCAGCACCTCGGGACGGCTGAAAGAAGCTTTCTTT. It yields the protein CASTSGRLKEAFF.

The gene calls are TRBV20-1 and TRBJ2-5, with D perhaps matching TRBD1 (5 bases). V lost 0 bases and J lost 7, with 12 bases in between. The CDR3 runs to 13 residues. Germline V gene sequence: CDR1 DFQATT, CDR2 SNEGSKA (reference sequence). The CDR3 loop is CSARDGRVATQYF. CDR3 DNA: TGCAGTGCTAGAGACGGCAGGGTAGCGACCCAGTACTTC.

The sample holds a few counts of this clonotype. This sequence joins TRBV14 and TRBJ2-1; a weak D match, TRBD2 (5 bases). Trimming took off 0 bases at V and 2 bases at J, with 8 bases between the two ends. The CDR3 is made up of 15 amino acids. The germline V gene has CDR1 SGHDN and CDR2 FVKESK. The CDR3 DNA is TGTGCCAGCAGCCAAGATCCACTAGCCTACAATGAGCAGTTCTTC. Translated: CASSQDPLAYNEQFF.

The gene calls are TRBV20-1 and TRBJ2-3; TRBD2 aligns across 8 bases. Germline V gene sequence: CDR1 DFQATT, CDR2 SNEGSKA (reference sequence). V shed 3 bases and J 2 bases; nucleotides not matched to a gene: 10. This CDR3 is 16 amino acids long. The CDR3 DNA reads TGCAGTGCTAGCGCGGGACTAGGCAAATACACAGATACGCAGTATTTT. This gives the protein CSASAGLGKYTDTQYF.

This sequence joins TRBV20-1 and TRBJ1-2; D not certain. CDR3 size: 14 residues. Germline loops: CDR1 DFQATT, CDR2 SNEGSKA (reference sequence). V dropped 4 bases and J dropped 4 bases, with 16 bases sitting between them. The CDR3 sequence: CSATPGRATYGYTF. The CDR3 coding sequence is TGCAGTGCTACACCCGGGAGAGCAACCTATGGCTACACCTTC.

The chain has TRBV3-1 and TRBJ2-5; tentative D call: TRBD1 (6 bases). V dropped 4 bases and J dropped 5 bases, with 14 bases sitting between them. This CDR3 has 14 amino acids. Germline-derived CDR1 and CDR2 are LGHDT and YNNKEL (reference sequence). The CDR3 DNA reads TGTGCCAGCAGCCTACACAGGGATTCCGAGACCCAGTACTTC. Protein sequence: CASSLHRDSETQYF.

This sequence joins TRBV5-1 and TRBJ1-2; D might be TRBD1 (6 bases). The CDR3 has 13 amino acids. V was trimmed by 8 bases and J by 7 bases, leaving 18 bases between them. Per germline, CDR1 SGHRS and CDR2 YFSETQ. For the CDR3, the DNA is TGCGCCAGTTTCATTGAGGGGGTTACTGGCTACACCTTC. Protein product: CASFIEGVTGYTF.

This clonotype was seen repeatedly, ten times or more. The chain couples TRBV9 to TRBJ2-5; D uncertain. The CDR3 has 15 amino acids. Germline CDR1 is SGDLS and CDR2 is YYNGEE. V gave up 0 bases and J gave up 1 base, with 10 bases separating them. The CDR3, as DNA: TGTGCCAGCAGCGTAGCTCCAGCCGGCCAAGAGACCCAGTACTTC. Translation: CASSVAPAGQETQYF.

This clonotype has just a few counts. V usage is TRBV11-2 and J usage is TRBJ2-1, with D perhaps matching TRBD1 (5 bases). The ends were cut back, 1 base at V and 4 bases at J, with 17 bases in the middle. This CDR3 is built from 17 residues. CDR1 is SGHAT, CDR2 FQNNGV, per germline. In nucleotides, the CDR3 is TGTGCCAGCAGCTTAGCGCTGGGGCCCTTAACTTACAATGAGCAGTTCTTC. The encoded protein is CASSLALGPLTYNEQFF.

This chain joins TRBV7-6 and TRBJ2-1, with a possible D match to TRBD1 (7 bases). The V gene lost 4 bases and the J gene lost 0 bases, with 25 bases spanning the gap. CDR3 length: 20 amino acids. The germline V gene has CDR1 SGHVS and CDR2 FNYEAQ. This CDR3 is CASSSHRGGKELYSYNEQFF. In DNA, the CDR3 is TGTGCCAGCAGCTCCCACAGGGGAGGAAAGGAACTATACTCCTACAATGAGCAGTTCTTC.